Listed below are T cell receptor beta chains from one sample, sequenced in a study of T cells in Graves' hyperthyroidism and ophthalmopathy. From the multiplex PCR reads, TCRdb called clonotypes with MiXCR, one entry per CDR3 protein. The sample contains about 420,000 distinct CDR3 sequences, about 13% of which appear only once. Sequencing was performed on blood. The receptors derive from a woman under 30 with Graves' hyperthyroidism. CDR3s include the opening cysteine and the closing phenylalanine or tryptophan. Each record gives: clone size, J gene, V gene, D gene, CDR3 protein, CDR3 DNA. The D gene is left open where the match is weak. Some rows have no size entry. The others give once, few or many, or a class for an expanded clone.

clone size: many
J gene: TRBJ2-1
V gene: TRBV14
D gene: TRBD2
CDR3 protein: CASSQKLAVYNEQFF
CDR3 DNA: TGTGCCAGCAGCCAGAAACTAGCGGTGTACAATGAGCAGTTCTTC

clone size: many
J gene: TRBJ1-5
V gene: TRBV28
D gene: .
CDR3 protein: CASSLESARNQPQHF
CDR3 DNA: TGTGCCAGCAGTTTAGAGTCTGCCAGGAATCAGCCCCAGCATTTT

clone size: many
J gene: TRBJ2-5
V gene: TRBV6-1
D gene: .
CDR3 protein: CASSQLETQYF
CDR3 DNA: TGTGCCAGCTCCCAACTGGAGACCCAGTACTTC

clone size: many
J gene: TRBJ2-7
V gene: TRBV11-2
D gene: .
CDR3 protein: CASSLGSNEQYF
CDR3 DNA: TGTGCCAGCAGCTTAGGCAGCAACGAGCAGTACTTC

clone size: many
J gene: TRBJ2-3
V gene: TRBV12-3/TRBV12-4
D gene: TRBD2
CDR3 protein: CASSRTREDRLTDTQYF
CDR3 DNA: TGTGCCAGCAGTCGGACCCGGGAGGACCGGCTCACAGATACGCAGTATTTT

clone size: few
J gene: TRBJ2-1
V gene: TRBV5-6
D gene: .
CDR3 protein: CASSLVASRSNEQFF
CDR3 DNA: TGTGCCAGCAGCTTGGTCGCTAGCCGGAGCAATGAGCAGTTCTTC

clone size: .
J gene: TRBJ1-1
V gene: TRBV9
D gene: TRBD1
CDR3 protein: CASSVGQGGEAFF
CDR3 DNA: TGTGCCAGCAGCGTTGGACAGGGGGGTGAAGCTTTCTTT

clone size: .
J gene: TRBJ1-6
V gene: TRBV3-1
D gene: TRBD1
CDR3 protein: CASSRTGTYNSPLHF
CDR3 DNA: TGTGCCAGCAGCCGGACAGGCACGTATAATTCACCCCTCCACTTT

clone size: few
J gene: TRBJ2-7
V gene: TRBV30
D gene: .
CDR3 protein: CAWNTGGSRSYEQYF
CDR3 DNA: TGTGCCTGGAACACCGGAGGGAGCCGCTCCTACGAGCAGTACTTC

clone size: few
J gene: TRBJ2-1
V gene: TRBV18
D gene: TRBD1
CDR3 protein: CASSPLRQGAGNEQFF
CDR3 DNA: TGTGCCAGCTCACCATTAAGACAGGGGGCAGGCAATGAGCAGTTCTTC

clone size: many
J gene: TRBJ2-7
V gene: TRBV6-1
D gene: .
CDR3 protein: CASSLLTGTGSYEQYF
CDR3 DNA: TGTGCCAGCAGCTTACTGACCGGGACCGGCTCCTACGAGCAGTACTTC

clone size: many
J gene: TRBJ2-7
V gene: TRBV2
D gene: TRBD2
CDR3 protein: CASRRLAGPNSYEQYF
CDR3 DNA: TGTGCCAGCAGGAGACTAGCGGGACCGAACTCCTACGAGCAGTACTTC

clone size: few
J gene: TRBJ2-7
V gene: TRBV30
D gene: .
CDR3 protein: CAWLSPGPTYEQYF
CDR3 DNA: TGTGCCTGGTTAAGCCCGGGACCGACCTACGAGCAGTACTTC

clone size: many
J gene: TRBJ2-3
V gene: TRBV19
D gene: .
CDR3 protein: CASILWDSTSTDTQYF
CDR3 DNA: TGTGCCAGTATCCTTTGGGACTCTACTAGCACAGATACGCAGTATTTT

clone size: many
J gene: TRBJ2-3
V gene: TRBV20-1
D gene: .
CDR3 protein: CSARNHGGATDTQYF
CDR3 DNA: TGCAGTGCTAGAAACCATGGCGGAGCGACAGATACGCAGTATTTT

clone size: .
J gene: TRBJ1-4
V gene: TRBV20-1
D gene: TRBD1
CDR3 protein: CSARDSGTGEEKLFF
CDR3 DNA: TGCAGTGCTAGAGATTCTGGGACAGGGGAAGAAAAACTGTTTTTT

clone size: .
J gene: TRBJ2-4
V gene: TRBV5-7
D gene: .
CDR3 protein: CASSYGLAKNIQYF
CDR3 DNA: TGTGCCAGCAGCTATGGCTTAGCCAAAAACATTCAGTACTTC

clone size: many
J gene: TRBJ2-3
V gene: TRBV15
D gene: .
CDR3 protein: CATWTGTTDTQYF
CDR3 DNA: TGTGCCACCTGGACGGGAACCACAGATACGCAGTATTTT

clone size: many
J gene: TRBJ2-3
V gene: TRBV20-1
D gene: .
CDR3 protein: CSAKVLTRADTQYF
CDR3 DNA: TGCAGTGCTAAGGTCCTCACGCGCGCAGATACGCAGTATTTT

clone size: few
J gene: TRBJ1-5
V gene: TRBV20-1
D gene: .
CDR3 protein: CSANRVGDLSNQPQHF
CDR3 DNA: TGCAGTGCCAACCGGGTGGGGGACCTTAGCAATCAGCCCCAGCATTTT

clone size: many
J gene: TRBJ2-3
V gene: TRBV11-3
D gene: TRBD2
CDR3 protein: CASSSGTSGSSTDTQYF
CDR3 DNA: TGTGCCAGCAGCAGCGGGACTAGCGGGTCTAGCACAGATACGCAGTATTTT

clone size: .
J gene: TRBJ2-1
V gene: TRBV9
D gene: .
CDR3 protein: CASSYWGTDYNEQFF
CDR3 DNA: TGTGCCAGTTCATACTGGGGGACTGACTACAATGAGCAGTTCTTC

clone size: many
J gene: TRBJ1-2
V gene: TRBV2
D gene: .
CDR3 protein: CASSEVSYYGYTF
CDR3 DNA: TGTGCCAGCAGTGAAGTCAGCTACTATGGCTACACCTTC

clone size: few
J gene: TRBJ2-5
V gene: TRBV20-1
D gene: .
CDR3 protein: CSASPAGGETQYF
CDR3 DNA: TGCAGTGCTAGTCCGGCGGGTGGAGAGACCCAGTACTTC

clone size: .
J gene: TRBJ1-3
V gene: TRBV9
D gene: .
CDR3 protein: CASSVDVQNGNTIYF
CDR3 DNA: TGTGCCAGCAGCGTAGATGTACAAAACGGAAACACCATATATTTT

clone size: .
J gene: TRBJ1-1
V gene: TRBV20-1
D gene: TRBD1
CDR3 protein: CSARDPRQGVTEAFF
CDR3 DNA: TGCAGTGCTAGAGATCCCCGACAGGGCGTCACTGAAGCTTTCTTT

clone size: .
J gene: TRBJ2-2
V gene: TRBV12-5
D gene: .
CDR3 protein: CASGLGTPNTGELFF
CDR3 DNA: TGTGCTAGTGGTCTCGGGACACCGAACACCGGGGAGCTGTTTTTT

clone size: many
J gene: TRBJ2-2
V gene: TRBV28
D gene: TRBD1
CDR3 protein: CASSLDRLDTGELFF
CDR3 DNA: TGTGCCAGCAGTTTGGACAGGCTGGACACCGGGGAGCTGTTTTTT

clone size: .
J gene: TRBJ1-2
V gene: TRBV7-9
D gene: .
CDR3 protein: CASSSYMGGYGHTF
CDR3 DNA: TGTGCCAGCAGCTCCTACATGGGGGGGTATGGCCACACCTTC

clone size: .
J gene: TRBJ2-7
V gene: TRBV19
D gene: TRBD1
CDR3 protein: CASSATGATYEQYF
CDR3 DNA: TGTGCCAGTAGTGCGACAGGGGCGACCTACGAGCAGTACTTC

clone size: .
J gene: TRBJ1-1
V gene: TRBV27
D gene: .
CDR3 protein: CASSPSRVTEAFF
CDR3 DNA: TGTGCCAGCAGTCCCAGCAGGGTTACTGAAGCTTTCTTT

clone size: few
J gene: TRBJ1-5
V gene: TRBV12-3/TRBV12-4
D gene: TRBD1
CDR3 protein: CASSPSDREGGQPQHF
CDR3 DNA: TGTGCCAGCAGCCCGTCGGACAGGGAAGGTGGTCAGCCCCAGCATTTT

clone size: many
J gene: TRBJ2-1
V gene: TRBV12-3/TRBV12-4
D gene: .
CDR3 protein: CASSSNGAENNEQFF
CDR3 DNA: TGTGCCAGCAGCTCCAACGGGGCCGAAAACAATGAGCAGTTCTTC

clone size: few
J gene: TRBJ1-3
V gene: TRBV6-1
D gene: .
CDR3 protein: CASSGGTGSGNTIYF
CDR3 DNA: TGTGCCAGCAGTGGGGGTACCGGCTCTGGAAACACCATATATTTT